These T cell receptor beta chains were read from a single sample in a study of blood T cell repertoires in COVID-19. Assay: immunoSEQ multiplex PCR; the TCRdb copy retains only in-frame clones and omits some. This sample has 85,000 to 130,000 clones, with around nine tenths found just once. The sequenced sample was peripheral blood. The receptors here all came from a human donor in a cohort sampled during active COVID-19. Each CDR3 is given with its conserved first and last residue. A D gene is named only where the DNA matches it firmly. Some rows have no size entry. The others give once, few or many, or a class for an expanded clone.

V gene	J gene	D gene	clone size	CDR3 protein	CDR3 DNA
TRBV28	TRBJ1-5	TRBD1	NA	CASSWDRGSNQPQHF	TGTGCCAGCAGCTGGGACAGGGGTAGCAATCAGCCCCAGCATTTT
TRBV30	TRBJ1-4	NA	NA	CAFVAYNEKLFF	TGTGCCTTTGTGGCATATAATGAAAAACTGTTTTTT
TRBV11-3	TRBJ2-3	NA	NA	CASSRRDTSTDTQYF	TGTGCCAGCAGCCGCCGGGACACTAGCACAGATACGCAGTATTTT
TRBV2	TRBJ1-3	NA	NA	CASSATRGSSGNTIYF	TGTGCCAGCAGTGCTACAAGGGGCAGCTCTGGAAACACCATATATTTT
TRBV5-6	TRBJ2-7	TRBD1	NA	CASSRPGGAYEQYF	TGTGCCAGCAGCCGCCCAGGGGGCGCGTACGAGCAGTACTTC
TRBV6-5	TRBJ2-7	TRBD2	NA	CASRLAGGPSYEQYF	TGTGCCAGCAGATTAGCGGGAGGGCCGTCCTACGAGCAGTACTTC
TRBV9	TRBJ1-1	TRBD1	NA	CASSAGQPNTEAFF	TGTGCCAGCAGCGCGGGACAGCCGAACACTGAAGCTTTCTTT
TRBV9	TRBJ1-2	NA	once	CASSVDGHRASGYTF	TGTGCCAGCAGCGTAGACGGGCACAGGGCTTCTGGCTACACCTTC
TRBV19	TRBJ1-1	NA	NA	CASSSGRGWLNTEAFF	TGTGCCAGTAGTTCAGGGAGGGGGTGGCTGAACACTGAAGCTTTCTTT
TRBV7-8	TRBJ2-1	NA	NA	CASSLALTQIEQFF	TGTGCCAGCAGCTTAGCGTTAACCCAGATCGAGCAGTTCTTC
TRBV27	TRBJ1-2	TRBD1	NA	CASSLFGGRGAKFAYYGYTF	TGTGCCAGCAGTTTATTTGGAGGCAGGGGGGCCAAATTTGCTTACTATGGCTACACCTTC
TRBV3-1/TRBV3-2	TRBJ2-4	TRBD2	NA	CASSRNKTSGGPKNIQYF	TGTGCCAGCAGTCGAAATAAGACTAGCGGGGGACCCAAAAACATTCAGTACTTC
TRBV3-1/TRBV3-2	TRBJ1-1	NA	NA	CASSDRKNTEAFF	TGTGCCAGCAGTGACAGAAAAAACACTGAAGCTTTCTTT
TRBV9	TRBJ2-1	TRBD2	NA	CASSGGSVQFF	TGTGCCAGCAGCGGCGGGAGCGTGCAGTTCTTC
TRBV5-6	TRBJ2-1	NA	NA	CASILLSSYNEQFF	TGTGCCAGCATCCTTCTGAGCTCCTACAATGAGCAGTTCTTC
TRBV30	TRBJ1-3	NA	NA	CAWSEGVTGNTIYF	TGTGCCTGGAGTGAGGGGGTTACGGGAAACACCATATATTTT
TRBV30	TRBJ1-5	TRBD1	NA	CAWSDGQGNQPQHF	TGTGCCTGGAGTGACGGACAGGGCAATCAGCCCCAGCATTTT
TRBV5-4	TRBJ2-2	NA	NA	CASSFSTANTGELFF	TGTGCCAGCAGCTTTTCGACAGCAAACACCGGGGAGCTGTTTTTT
TRBV27	TRBJ2-7	TRBD2	NA	CASSYSGGAYEQYF	TGTGCCAGCAGTTACTCGGGAGGTGCCTACGAGCAGTACTTC
TRBV6-5	TRBJ1-5	NA	NA	CASLGQLNQPQHF	TGTGCCAGCTTGGGACAACTGAATCAGCCCCAGCATTTT
TRBV30	TRBJ1-1	NA	once	CAWSGHQDTEAFF	TGTGCCTGGAGTGGGCATCAGGACACTGAAGCTTTCTTT
TRBV19	TRBJ1-1	TRBD1	NA	CASSIVNLVGDRGRQAEAFF	TGTGCCAGTAGTATAGTTAATCTTGTCGGGGACAGGGGGCGCCAAGCTGAAGCTTTCTTT
TRBV9	TRBJ2-2	NA	NA	CASSATGGELFF	TGTGCCAGCAGCGCGACAGGCGGGGAGCTGTTTTTT
TRBV30	TRBJ1-2	TRBD1	NA	CAYTGQFSSGYTF	TGTGCCTACACGGGACAGTTTTCTTCTGGCTACACCTTC
TRBV7-2	TRBJ2-2	NA	NA	CASSPQGTNSAGELFF	TGTGCCAGCAGCCCCCAAGGTACTAATAGCGCCGGGGAGCTGTTTTTT
TRBV19	TRBJ1-2	NA	NA	CASKEWGGNNYGYTF	TGTGCCAGTAAGGAGTGGGGAGGGAATAACTATGGCTACACCTTC